Listed below are T cell receptor beta chains from one sample, sequenced in a study of control samples from healthy donors and cancer patients. Sequencing used immunoSEQ multiplex PCR; TCRdb keeps in-frame clones, though not all of them. This table has 110,000 to 150,000 clones, more than 90% appearing once. Specimen: blood. These receptor sequences come from a man aged 30 to 45 in good health. CDR3s include the opening cysteine and the closing phenylalanine or tryptophan. The order of the fields is CDR3 protein, CDR3 DNA, V gene, clone size, D gene, J gene. D genes are given only for firm matches. Rows may omit the clone size; those that give it use once, few, many or a size class.

cdr3_aa: CASSYYSRVTDTQYF
cdr3_nt: TGTGCCAGCAGTTATTACTCCCGGGTCACAGATACGCAGTATTTT
v_call: TRBV28
clone_size: .
d_call: .
j_call: TRBJ2-3

cdr3_aa: CASSLFQGGDEQFF
cdr3_nt: TGTGCCAGCAGTTTATTTCAGGGGGGCGATGAGCAGTTCTTC
v_call: TRBV27
clone_size: .
d_call: .
j_call: TRBJ2-1

cdr3_aa: CASSLNRGLDTEAFF
cdr3_nt: TGTGCCAGCTCACTTAACAGGGGTCTGGACACTGAAGCTTTCTTT
v_call: TRBV18
clone_size: .
d_call: TRBD1
j_call: TRBJ1-1

cdr3_aa: CASRAPGRAPYEQYF
cdr3_nt: TGTGCCAGCAGAGCCCCCGGCAGGGCACCCTACGAGCAGTACTTC
v_call: TRBV27
clone_size: .
d_call: .
j_call: TRBJ2-7

cdr3_aa: CASSLGLPNYNEQFF
cdr3_nt: TGTGCCAGCAGTCTCGGATTACCGAACTACAATGAGCAGTTCTTC
v_call: TRBV28
clone_size: .
d_call: .
j_call: TRBJ2-1

cdr3_aa: CASNQGGIYGYTF
cdr3_nt: TGTGCCAGCAACCAAGGGGGAATCTATGGCTACACCTTC
v_call: TRBV7-2
clone_size: few
d_call: .
j_call: TRBJ1-2

cdr3_aa: CASSFIGSYEQYF
cdr3_nt: TGTGCCAGCAGCTTCATAGGCTCCTACGAGCAGTACTTC
v_call: TRBV7-6
clone_size: .
d_call: .
j_call: TRBJ2-7

cdr3_aa: CASSPSRGTSGKTGYEQYF
cdr3_nt: TGCGCCAGCAGCCCCTCACGTGGTACTAGCGGGAAAACGGGCTACGAGCAGTACTTC
v_call: TRBV4-1
clone_size: .
d_call: TRBD2
j_call: TRBJ2-7

cdr3_aa: CASSFLQGSEAFF
cdr3_nt: TGTGCCAGCAGTTTCCTTCAGGGATCTGAAGCTTTCTTT
v_call: TRBV12-3/TRBV12-4
clone_size: .
d_call: .
j_call: TRBJ1-1

cdr3_aa: CASSHKTASPMNTEAFF
cdr3_nt: TGTGCCAGCAGTCACAAGACAGCTAGCCCCATGAACACTGAAGCTTTCTTT
v_call: TRBV27
clone_size: once
d_call: .
j_call: TRBJ1-1

cdr3_aa: CASSLDSTSGRAYEQFF
cdr3_nt: TGTGCCAGCAGCTTAGATAGCACTAGCGGGAGGGCCTATGAGCAGTTCTTC
v_call: TRBV11-2
clone_size: .
d_call: TRBD2
j_call: TRBJ2-1

cdr3_aa: CAWSVVGSSYNSPLHF
cdr3_nt: TGTGCCTGGAGTGTCGTCGGGAGCTCCTATAATTCACCCCTCCACTTT
v_call: TRBV30
clone_size: once
d_call: .
j_call: TRBJ1-6

cdr3_aa: CASSLGVDQYF
cdr3_nt: TGTGCCAGCAGTTTAGGGGTGGACCAGTACTTC
v_call: TRBV28
clone_size: .
d_call: .
j_call: TRBJ2-5

cdr3_aa: CASSFRGVDQPQHF
cdr3_nt: TGTGCCAGCAGTTTTAGAGGGGTAGATCAGCCCCAGCATTTT
v_call: TRBV27
clone_size: .
d_call: .
j_call: TRBJ1-5

cdr3_aa: CASSQPGQLYNEQFF
cdr3_nt: TGTGCCAGCAGCCAGCCGGGACAGCTATACAATGAGCAGTTCTTC
v_call: TRBV4-2
clone_size: .
d_call: TRBD1
j_call: TRBJ2-1

cdr3_aa: CASSLGGTSYEQYF
cdr3_nt: TGTGCCAGCAGTTTGGGAGGGACCTCCTACGAGCAGTACTTC
v_call: TRBV28
clone_size: .
d_call: TRBD2
j_call: TRBJ2-7

cdr3_aa: CASSLGGAGEKLRELFF
cdr3_nt: TGTGCCAGCAGCTTAGGTGGAGCGGGTGAGAAATTGAGGGAGCTGTTTTTT
v_call: TRBV7-2
clone_size: once
d_call: .
j_call: TRBJ2-2

cdr3_aa: CASSTTGNNSPLHF
cdr3_nt: TGTGCCAGTAGTACGACAGGAAATAATTCACCCCTCCACTTT
v_call: TRBV19
clone_size: few
d_call: .
j_call: TRBJ1-6

cdr3_aa: CASTKGELGANVLTF
cdr3_nt: TGTGCCAGCACCAAAGGGGAACTTGGGGCCAACGTCCTGACTTTC
v_call: TRBV6-5
clone_size: .
d_call: .
j_call: TRBJ2-6

cdr3_aa: CASSLGGSGANVLTF
cdr3_nt: TGTGCCAGCAGTCTTGGAGGCTCTGGGGCCAACGTCCTGACTTTC
v_call: TRBV28
clone_size: .
d_call: .
j_call: TRBJ2-6

cdr3_aa: CASSPQDLPDTQYF
cdr3_nt: TGTGCCAGCAGCCCCCAGGACTTACCAGATACGCAGTATTTT
v_call: TRBV3-1/TRBV3-2
clone_size: once
d_call: .
j_call: TRBJ2-3

cdr3_aa: CASSIPGNTIYF
cdr3_nt: TGTGCCAGCAGTATCCCTGGGAACACCATATATTTT
v_call: TRBV28
clone_size: .
d_call: .
j_call: TRBJ1-3

cdr3_aa: CASREQGASYTEAFF
cdr3_nt: TGTGCCAGCAGGGAGCAGGGGGCGTCGTACACTGAAGCTTTCTTT
v_call: TRBV2
clone_size: once
d_call: TRBD1
j_call: TRBJ1-1

cdr3_aa: CASRGGHAIGYTF
cdr3_nt: TGTGCCAGCAGGGGGGGGCACGCTATTGGCTACACCTTC
v_call: TRBV6-5
clone_size: .
d_call: .
j_call: TRBJ1-2

cdr3_aa: CASSTSGQGRREKLFF
cdr3_nt: TGTGCCAGCAGCACAAGCGGACAGGGGAGAAGAGAAAAACTGTTTTTT
v_call: TRBV28
clone_size: .
d_call: TRBD1
j_call: TRBJ1-4

cdr3_aa: CASKGTSGSSNEQFF
cdr3_nt: TGTGCCAGCAAAGGGACTAGCGGGAGCAGCAATGAGCAGTTCTTC
v_call: TRBV6-5
clone_size: few
d_call: TRBD2
j_call: TRBJ2-1

cdr3_aa: CASSLTSGIVTDTQYF
cdr3_nt: TGTGCCAGCAGCCTGACTAGCGGGATTGTCACAGATACGCAGTATTTT
v_call: TRBV14
clone_size: .
d_call: TRBD2
j_call: TRBJ2-3

cdr3_aa: CASSEVRGPNTEAFF
cdr3_nt: TGTGCCAGCAGTGAAGTTCGGGGCCCGAACACTGAAGCTTTCTTT
v_call: TRBV2
clone_size: .
d_call: .
j_call: TRBJ1-1

cdr3_aa: CASSGTVPGELFF
cdr3_nt: TGTGCCAGCAGCGGGACAGTACCTGGGGAGCTGTTTTTT
v_call: TRBV12-3/TRBV12-4
clone_size: .
d_call: TRBD1
j_call: TRBJ2-2

cdr3_aa: CASSPRVTGLAKNIQYF
cdr3_nt: TGTGCCAGCAGTCCTAGGGTCACCGGTCTAGCCAAAAACATTCAGTACTTC
v_call: TRBV28
clone_size: .
d_call: .
j_call: TRBJ2-4

cdr3_aa: CASSNFPGDRVYTWLSNQPQHF
cdr3_nt: TGTGCCAGCAGCAATTTCCCTGGGGACAGGGTGTATACATGGCTTAGCAATCAGCCCCAGCATTTT
v_call: TRBV21-1
clone_size: .
d_call: .
j_call: TRBJ1-5

cdr3_aa: CASSDTGQGRGYTF
cdr3_nt: TGTGCCAGCAGTGACACCGGACAGGGTAGAGGCTACACCTTC
v_call: TRBV6-4
clone_size: .
d_call: TRBD1
j_call: TRBJ1-2

cdr3_aa: CASSPGDQETQYF
cdr3_nt: TGTGCCAGCAGTCCCGGGGATCAAGAGACCCAGTACTTC
v_call: TRBV28
clone_size: .
d_call: .
j_call: TRBJ2-5

cdr3_aa: CASSPKLAGVEEQFF
cdr3_nt: TGTGCCAGCTCGCCAAAACTAGCGGGAGTAGAAGAGCAGTTCTTC
v_call: TRBV18
clone_size: .
d_call: TRBD2
j_call: TRBJ2-1

cdr3_aa: CASSLDRDTEAFF
cdr3_nt: TGTGCCAGCAGCTTAGATCGGGACACTGAAGCTTTCTTT
v_call: TRBV11-3
clone_size: .
d_call: .
j_call: TRBJ1-1

cdr3_aa: CASSGVGGGTDTQYF
cdr3_nt: TGTGCCAGCAGCGGGGTTGGGGGGGGCACAGATACGCAGTATTTT
v_call: TRBV5-6
clone_size: .
d_call: TRBD2
j_call: TRBJ2-3

cdr3_aa: CASSPVAGGYVHTQYF
cdr3_nt: TGTGCCAGCAGCCCAGTAGCGGGAGGTTACGTACATACGCAGTATTTT
v_call: TRBV4-2
clone_size: .
d_call: TRBD2
j_call: TRBJ2-3

cdr3_aa: CASSLEGQVNNQPQHF
cdr3_nt: TGTGCCAGCAGCTTGGAGGGACAGGTTAACAATCAGCCCCAGCATTTT
v_call: TRBV7-2
clone_size: .
d_call: TRBD1
j_call: TRBJ1-5

cdr3_aa: CASSSGQGSYEQYF
cdr3_nt: TGTGCCAGCAGCTCGGGACAGGGGTCCTACGAGCAGTACTTC
v_call: TRBV5-8
clone_size: .
d_call: TRBD1
j_call: TRBJ2-7

cdr3_aa: CATSDSVGVQYF
cdr3_nt: TGTGCCACCAGTGATTCAGTTGGGGTGCAGTACTTC
v_call: TRBV24-1
clone_size: .
d_call: .
j_call: TRBJ2-7

cdr3_aa: CASSLGTGGDRYGYTF
cdr3_nt: TGCGCCAGCAGCCTCGGGACAGGGGGCGATCGCTATGGCTACACCTTC
v_call: TRBV5-1
clone_size: .
d_call: TRBD1
j_call: TRBJ1-2

cdr3_aa: CATRGSTSGRAFSILLNEQYF
cdr3_nt: TGTGCCACCAGGGGTAGCACTAGCGGGAGGGCCTTTTCTATCCTTCTTAACGAGCAGTACTTC
v_call: TRBV24-1
clone_size: .
d_call: TRBD2
j_call: TRBJ2-7

cdr3_aa: CASSLGGAGEQFF
cdr3_nt: TGTGCCAGCAGCTTAGGTGGGGCAGGGGAGCAGTTCTTC
v_call: TRBV7-9
clone_size: .
d_call: .
j_call: TRBJ2-1

cdr3_aa: CSASVTEKLFF
cdr3_nt: TGCAGTGCTTCGGTTACTGAAAAACTGTTTTTT
v_call: TRBV20-1
clone_size: .
d_call: .
j_call: TRBJ1-4

cdr3_aa: CASEVATSYNEQFF
cdr3_nt: TGTGCCAGCGAGGTAGCGACCTCCTACAATGAGCAGTTCTTC
v_call: TRBV2
clone_size: .
d_call: .
j_call: TRBJ2-1

cdr3_aa: CASSRSSGANVLTF
cdr3_nt: TGTGCCAGCAGTCGATCCTCTGGGGCCAACGTCCTGACTTTC
v_call: TRBV28
clone_size: .
d_call: .
j_call: TRBJ2-6

cdr3_aa: CASRPLAGVYNEQFF
cdr3_nt: TGTGCCAGCAGGCCTCTAGCGGGAGTCTACAATGAGCAGTTCTTC
v_call: TRBV6-5
clone_size: .
d_call: TRBD2
j_call: TRBJ2-1

cdr3_aa: CASSPERGQVFYEQYF
cdr3_nt: TGTGCCAGCAGCCCGGAGAGGGGACAAGTCTTTTACGAGCAGTACTTC
v_call: TRBV5-6
clone_size: .
d_call: .
j_call: TRBJ2-7

cdr3_aa: CASRVERDQPQHF
cdr3_nt: TGTGCCAGCAGGGTGGAGAGAGACCAGCCCCAGCATTTT
v_call: TRBV2
clone_size: .
d_call: .
j_call: TRBJ1-5

cdr3_aa: CASSLGGAESEKLFF
cdr3_nt: TGTGCCAGCAGTTTGGGGGGCGCGGAATCTGAAAAACTGTTTTTT
v_call: TRBV28
clone_size: .
d_call: .
j_call: TRBJ1-4

cdr3_aa: CASSPIPQQSPYEQYF
cdr3_nt: TGTGCCAGCTCACCTATACCTCAACAATCACCCTACGAGCAGTACTTC
v_call: TRBV18
clone_size: .
d_call: .
j_call: TRBJ2-7